This TCR beta chain was found in a study of CD8+CD57+ T cells in acquired aplastic anemia (dated by TCRdb to 2016 to 2019). At the level of the whole study: Extracted DNA from sorted CD4+ and CD8+ cells averaged around 3.3 ug, ranging from about 0.18 to 27.4 ug. CD8+CD57+ expansion was defined as frequency above the mean frequency observed in healthy subjects. The research as a whole found: Roughly 30 CD8+ CDR3 sequences were found to be shared between patients and controls, but these sequences appeared to be highly expressed in patients and within the immunodominant clones of the patients. Between patients and healthy controls, no significant difference in CD8+ Simpson's diversity was found (P=0.060).

In the case of this clonotype: Its antigen remains undetermined. No much larger clone is present one base from it, and per-base qualities are unavailable.

Flow cytometry had shown CD8+CD57+ cell expansion in the patients selected for sequencing. Every patient had severe acquired aplastic anemia, diagnosed using the International Study of Aplastic Anemia and Agranulocytosis and Camitta criteria. At the time blood was sampled, none of the patients had received any therapy. The study deep-sequenced TCR repertoires of sorted CD4+ and CD8+ blood T cells from severe aplastic anemia patients and healthy subjects. Patients were enrolled in the USA under clinicaltrials.gov protocols 00001620, 01623167, 00001397, 00071045, 00081523 and 00961064. Ficoll-Paque density gradient centrifugation was used to isolate peripheral blood mononuclear cells. CD4+ and CD8+ T cells were sorted by FACS or magnetic beads before DNA extraction. Profiling of TCR beta VDJ combinations and CDR3 sequences used genomic DNA as the template. An Illumina HiSeq 2000 was the platform used for TCR repertoire sequencing. In the paper's pipeline: TRBV/TRBJ rearrangement plots, CDR3 size and DJ length profiles, and Simpson's diversity index were used to evaluate the repertoires. Whichever DNA sequence was most abundant in the deep sequencing data was defined as the immunodominant clone. CDR3 amino acid sequences were screened for sharing across subjects and compared with published repertoires and the VDJdb database. Through fastp at Q25 and MiXCR, TCRdb rebuilt clones from the public reads, retaining in-frame beta chains. CDR3 protein duplicates are merged, each entry listing the most common genes and DNA. The V and J calls follow TCRdb's processing rather than the paper's. For this sample there are approximately 150,000 distinct CDR3 sequences; 60% to 80% appear just once. The ten largest account for around 45% of the sample.

Reading the germline V gene gives CDR1 SQVTM and CDR2 ANQGSEA. CDR3 length: 16 amino acids, cysteine to phenylalanine. Solely the CDR3 DNA is kept, with 48 bases framed from the first base. V and J are trimmed by 3 bases and 7 bases, and the gene matches miss 10 bases of the junction. This clonotype was obtained from a human donor with aplastic anemia. The sample taken for sequencing was sorted CD4+, CD8+, or CD8+CD57+ T cells (not recorded which) from PBMCs. The chain joins TRBV29-1 to TRBJ2-1; 12 central bases correspond to TRBD2. The CDR3 protein: CSVDGRLAGGTNEQFF. The sequence in DNA is TGCAGCGTTGACGGTCGGCTAGCGGGGGGGACTAATGAGCAGTTCTTC.